This TCR beta chain was recovered during a study of cytomegalovirus exposure and HLA in healthy donors. Regarding the study as a whole: There were a few CMV-associated chains whose specificity for CMV antigens was confirmed in vitro.

Germline V gene sequence: CDR1 SGHTA, CDR2 FQGTGA. The CDR3 spans 15 residues. V lost 6 bases and J lost 5; bases outside the gene matches: 10. Donors were ostensibly healthy at sampling, although undocumented immune exposures were probable. About this clone: Its antigen is unidentified.

Vbeta (60) and Jbeta (13) primers were used in the PCR. Here immunoSEQ multiplex PCR was the method, and the copy in TCRdb shows in-frame clones only, minus some. This table holds about 130,000 clones. The chain uses TRBV7-3 and TRBJ1-1; TRBD1 aligns across 9 bases. The sequence was collected from a man between 25 and 39 years old in good health and CMV-seronegative. Sequencing was done on a sample of PBMCs. DNA of the CDR3: TGTGCCAGCAGTAAACAGGGGGCGAAGGGAACTGAAGCTTTCTTT. Protein: CASSKQGAKGTEAFF.